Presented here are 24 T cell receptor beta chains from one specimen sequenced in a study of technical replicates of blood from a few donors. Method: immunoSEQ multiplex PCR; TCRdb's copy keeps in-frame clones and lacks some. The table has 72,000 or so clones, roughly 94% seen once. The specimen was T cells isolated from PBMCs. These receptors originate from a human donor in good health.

CDR3 nucleotide sequence: TGTGCCAGCAGCTTCAGGGCGGGAGGGCCTGGGGCCAACGTCCTGACTTTC. This sequence encodes CASSFRAGGPGANVLTF. The rearrangement links TRBV7-9 to TRBJ2-6; 9 bases map to TRBD2. With V trimmed by 3 bases and J by 2 bases, 5 bases remained unmatched. CDR1 is SEHNR and CDR2 is FQNEAQ in the germline V gene (reference sequence). This CDR3 comprises 17 residues.

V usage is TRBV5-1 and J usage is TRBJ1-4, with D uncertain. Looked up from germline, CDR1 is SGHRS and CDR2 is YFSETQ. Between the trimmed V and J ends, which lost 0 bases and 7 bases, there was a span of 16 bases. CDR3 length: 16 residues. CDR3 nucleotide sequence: TGCGCCAGCAGCTTGGCGGGTTTGGGAGGGAGTGAAAAACTGTTTTTT. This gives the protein CASSLAGLGGSEKLFF.

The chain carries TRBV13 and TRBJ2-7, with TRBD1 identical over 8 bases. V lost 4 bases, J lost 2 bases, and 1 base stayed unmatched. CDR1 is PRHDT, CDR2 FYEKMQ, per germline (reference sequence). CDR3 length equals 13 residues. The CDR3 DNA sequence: TGTGCCAGCAGCTCGACAGGGGCCTACGAGCAGTACTTC. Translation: CASSSTGAYEQYF.

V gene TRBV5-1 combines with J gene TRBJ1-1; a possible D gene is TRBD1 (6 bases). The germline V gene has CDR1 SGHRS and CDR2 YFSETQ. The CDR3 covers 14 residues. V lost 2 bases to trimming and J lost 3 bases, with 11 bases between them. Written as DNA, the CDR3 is TGCGCCAGCAGCTTACAGGGATTCGACACTGAAGCTTTCTTT. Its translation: CASSLQGFDTEAFF.

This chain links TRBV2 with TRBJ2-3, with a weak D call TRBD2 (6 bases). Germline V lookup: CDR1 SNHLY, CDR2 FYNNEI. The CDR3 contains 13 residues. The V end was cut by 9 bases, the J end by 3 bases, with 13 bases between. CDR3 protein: CASGGIGTDTQYF. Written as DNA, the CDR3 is TGTGCCAGTGGAGGGATAGGTACAGATACGCAGTATTTT.

CDR3 coding DNA: TGTGCCAGCAGCTTCCTGGAGGTTTCCTACGAGCAGTACTTC. It yields the protein CASSFLEVSYEQYF. The chain uses TRBV5-4 and TRBJ2-7, with D tentatively TRBD2 (5 bases). The CDR3 has 14 amino acids. V lost 2 bases and J lost 1, with 10 bases in between. CDR1 is SGHNT and CDR2 is YYREEE in the germline V gene (reference sequence). Supplemented by reference TRBV5-4 and TRBJ2-7, the full variable domain reads ETGVTQSPTHLIKTRGQQVTLRCSSQSGHNTVSWYQQALGQGPQFIFQYYREEENGRGNFPPRFSGLQFPNYSSELNVNALELDDSALYLCASSFLEVSYEQYFGPGTRLTVT.

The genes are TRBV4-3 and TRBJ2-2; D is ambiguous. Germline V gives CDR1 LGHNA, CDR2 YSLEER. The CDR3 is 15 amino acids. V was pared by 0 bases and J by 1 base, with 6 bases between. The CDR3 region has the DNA TGCGCCAGCAGCCAAGATCGGGTGAACACCGGGGAGCTGTTTTTT. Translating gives CASSQDRVNTGELFF.

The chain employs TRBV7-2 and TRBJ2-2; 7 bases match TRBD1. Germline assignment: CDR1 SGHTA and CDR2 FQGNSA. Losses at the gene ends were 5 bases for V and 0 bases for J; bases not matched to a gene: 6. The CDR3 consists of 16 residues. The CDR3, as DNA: TGTGCCAGCAGCCGAAGAGGGGGCGCGAACACCGGGGAGCTGTTTTTT. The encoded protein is CASSRRGGANTGELFF.

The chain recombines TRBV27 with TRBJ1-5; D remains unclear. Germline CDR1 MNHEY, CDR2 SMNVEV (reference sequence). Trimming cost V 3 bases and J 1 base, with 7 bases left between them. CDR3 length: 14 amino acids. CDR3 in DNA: TGTGCCAGCAGTTTCCAGGAAAGCAATCAGCCCCAGCATTTT. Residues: CASSFQESNQPQHF.

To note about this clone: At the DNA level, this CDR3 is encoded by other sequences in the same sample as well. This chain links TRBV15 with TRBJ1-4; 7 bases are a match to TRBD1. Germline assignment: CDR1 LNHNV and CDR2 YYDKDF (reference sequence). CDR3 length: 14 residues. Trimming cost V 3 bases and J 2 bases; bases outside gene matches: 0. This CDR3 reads CATSRDRTNEKLFF. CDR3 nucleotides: TGTGCCACCAGCAGGGACAGGACTAATGAAAAACTGTTTTTT.

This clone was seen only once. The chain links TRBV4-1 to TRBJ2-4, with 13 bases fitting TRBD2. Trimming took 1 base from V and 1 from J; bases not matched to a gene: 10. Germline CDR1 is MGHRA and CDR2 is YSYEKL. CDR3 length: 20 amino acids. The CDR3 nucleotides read TGCGCCAGCAGCCAAGGGCTACTAGCGGGAGGGCCTCTGGCCAAAAACATTCAGTACTTC. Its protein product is CASSQGLLAGGPLAKNIQYF.

CDR3 DNA: TGCGCCAGCAGCTTCGCCGGGACTAGCGCCTACGAGCAGTACTTC. Its protein product is CASSFAGTSAYEQYF. V is TRBV5-1 and J is TRBJ2-7, with TRBD2 matching 10 bases. The CDR3 covers 15 residues. V trimming: 2 bases; J trimming: 2 bases; junction bases outside the gene matches: 4. The germline gives CDR1 SGHRS, CDR2 YFSETQ.

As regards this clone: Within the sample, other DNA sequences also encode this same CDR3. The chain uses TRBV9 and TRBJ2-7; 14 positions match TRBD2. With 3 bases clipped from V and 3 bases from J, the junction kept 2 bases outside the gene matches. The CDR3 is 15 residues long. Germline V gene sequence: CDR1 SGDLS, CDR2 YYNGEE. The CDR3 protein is CASSGGLAGVYEQYF. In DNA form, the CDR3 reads TGTGCCAGCAGCGGGGGACTAGCGGGAGTCTACGAGCAGTACTTC.

CDR3 sequence reads: CASSPGGGTGMNTEAFF. The DNA for the CDR3 is TGTGCCAGCAGCCCGGGGGGCGGGACCGGGATGAACACTGAAGCTTTCTTT. This chain links TRBV11-3 with TRBJ1-1; D may be TRBD1 (6 bases). Per germline, CDR1 SGHNT and CDR2 YENEEA. The CDR3 is 17 residues long. Trimming shortened V by 5 bases and J by 0 bases, and 19 bases separated the two germline ends.

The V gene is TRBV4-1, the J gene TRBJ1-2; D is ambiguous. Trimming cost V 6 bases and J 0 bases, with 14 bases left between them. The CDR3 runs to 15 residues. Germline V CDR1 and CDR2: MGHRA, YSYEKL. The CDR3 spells CASRHPLSSNYGYTF. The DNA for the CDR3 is TGCGCCAGCAGACACCCGCTCTCCTCTAACTATGGCTACACCTTC.

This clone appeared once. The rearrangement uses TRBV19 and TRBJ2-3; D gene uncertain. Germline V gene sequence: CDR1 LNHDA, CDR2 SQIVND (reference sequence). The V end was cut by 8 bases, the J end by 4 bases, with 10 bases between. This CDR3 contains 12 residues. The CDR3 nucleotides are TGTGCCAGTGAAGCTTCCCCAGATACGCAGTATTTT. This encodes CASEASPDTQYF.

CDR3 nucleotides: TGTGCCAGCAGTTTAGGACAGAGTTATCAGCCCCAGCATTTT. This sequence encodes CASSLGQSYQPQHF. This sequence joins TRBV27 and TRBJ1-5; tentatively, D is TRBD1 (6 bases). The CDR3 is 14 residues long. Between the trimmed V and J ends, which lost 2 bases and 5 bases, there was a span of 10 bases. Looked up from germline, CDR1 is MNHEY and CDR2 is SMNVEV (reference sequence).

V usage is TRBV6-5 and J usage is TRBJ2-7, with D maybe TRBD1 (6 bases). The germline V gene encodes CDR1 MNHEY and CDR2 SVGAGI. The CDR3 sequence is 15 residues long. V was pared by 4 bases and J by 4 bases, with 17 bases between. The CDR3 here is CASSSERTVVYEQYF. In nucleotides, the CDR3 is TGTGCCAGCAGTTCGGAGCGGACAGTGGTGTACGAGCAGTACTTC.

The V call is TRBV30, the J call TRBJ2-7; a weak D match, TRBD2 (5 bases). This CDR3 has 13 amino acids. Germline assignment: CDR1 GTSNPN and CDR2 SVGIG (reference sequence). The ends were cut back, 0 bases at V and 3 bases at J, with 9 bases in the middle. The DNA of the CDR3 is TGTGCCTGGAGTGTAGCTAGCAACTACGAGCAGTACTTC. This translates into CAWSVASNYEQYF.

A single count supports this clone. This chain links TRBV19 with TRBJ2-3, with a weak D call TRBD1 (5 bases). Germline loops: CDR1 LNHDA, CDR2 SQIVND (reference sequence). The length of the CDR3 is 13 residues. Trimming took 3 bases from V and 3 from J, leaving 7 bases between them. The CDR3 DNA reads TGTGCCAGTAGTATTAGACAGACAGATACGCAGTATTTT. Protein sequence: CASSIRQTDTQYF.

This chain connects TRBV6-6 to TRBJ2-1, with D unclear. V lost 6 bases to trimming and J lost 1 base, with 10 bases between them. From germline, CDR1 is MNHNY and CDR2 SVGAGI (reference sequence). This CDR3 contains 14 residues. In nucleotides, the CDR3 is TGTGCCAGCAGCCGAAGCGTTTCCTACAATGAGCAGTTCTTC. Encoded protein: CASSRSVSYNEQFF.

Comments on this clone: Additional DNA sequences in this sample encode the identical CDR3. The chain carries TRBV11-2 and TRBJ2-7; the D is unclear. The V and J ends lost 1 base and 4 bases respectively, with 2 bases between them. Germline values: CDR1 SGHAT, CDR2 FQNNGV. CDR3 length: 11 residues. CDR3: CASSLAYEQYF. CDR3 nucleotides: TGTGCCAGCAGCTTAGCTTACGAGCAGTACTTC.

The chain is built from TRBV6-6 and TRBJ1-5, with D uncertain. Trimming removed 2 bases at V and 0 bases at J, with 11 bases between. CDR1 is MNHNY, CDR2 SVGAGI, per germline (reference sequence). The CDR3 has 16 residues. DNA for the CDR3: TGTGCCAGCAGTTACGAGATGCGGAATAGCAATCAGCCCCAGCATTTT. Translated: CASSYEMRNSNQPQHF.

The CDR3 nucleotides read TGCAGCGTGAGGGACAGGGCCTATGGCTACACCTTC. This gives the protein CSVRDRAYGYTF. The chain has TRBV29-1 and TRBJ1-2, with 9 bases lining up with TRBD1. The CDR3 covers 12 residues. With 6 bases clipped from V and 4 bases from J, the junction kept 3 bases outside the gene matches. Germline CDR1 reads SQVTM; CDR2 reads ANQGSEA.